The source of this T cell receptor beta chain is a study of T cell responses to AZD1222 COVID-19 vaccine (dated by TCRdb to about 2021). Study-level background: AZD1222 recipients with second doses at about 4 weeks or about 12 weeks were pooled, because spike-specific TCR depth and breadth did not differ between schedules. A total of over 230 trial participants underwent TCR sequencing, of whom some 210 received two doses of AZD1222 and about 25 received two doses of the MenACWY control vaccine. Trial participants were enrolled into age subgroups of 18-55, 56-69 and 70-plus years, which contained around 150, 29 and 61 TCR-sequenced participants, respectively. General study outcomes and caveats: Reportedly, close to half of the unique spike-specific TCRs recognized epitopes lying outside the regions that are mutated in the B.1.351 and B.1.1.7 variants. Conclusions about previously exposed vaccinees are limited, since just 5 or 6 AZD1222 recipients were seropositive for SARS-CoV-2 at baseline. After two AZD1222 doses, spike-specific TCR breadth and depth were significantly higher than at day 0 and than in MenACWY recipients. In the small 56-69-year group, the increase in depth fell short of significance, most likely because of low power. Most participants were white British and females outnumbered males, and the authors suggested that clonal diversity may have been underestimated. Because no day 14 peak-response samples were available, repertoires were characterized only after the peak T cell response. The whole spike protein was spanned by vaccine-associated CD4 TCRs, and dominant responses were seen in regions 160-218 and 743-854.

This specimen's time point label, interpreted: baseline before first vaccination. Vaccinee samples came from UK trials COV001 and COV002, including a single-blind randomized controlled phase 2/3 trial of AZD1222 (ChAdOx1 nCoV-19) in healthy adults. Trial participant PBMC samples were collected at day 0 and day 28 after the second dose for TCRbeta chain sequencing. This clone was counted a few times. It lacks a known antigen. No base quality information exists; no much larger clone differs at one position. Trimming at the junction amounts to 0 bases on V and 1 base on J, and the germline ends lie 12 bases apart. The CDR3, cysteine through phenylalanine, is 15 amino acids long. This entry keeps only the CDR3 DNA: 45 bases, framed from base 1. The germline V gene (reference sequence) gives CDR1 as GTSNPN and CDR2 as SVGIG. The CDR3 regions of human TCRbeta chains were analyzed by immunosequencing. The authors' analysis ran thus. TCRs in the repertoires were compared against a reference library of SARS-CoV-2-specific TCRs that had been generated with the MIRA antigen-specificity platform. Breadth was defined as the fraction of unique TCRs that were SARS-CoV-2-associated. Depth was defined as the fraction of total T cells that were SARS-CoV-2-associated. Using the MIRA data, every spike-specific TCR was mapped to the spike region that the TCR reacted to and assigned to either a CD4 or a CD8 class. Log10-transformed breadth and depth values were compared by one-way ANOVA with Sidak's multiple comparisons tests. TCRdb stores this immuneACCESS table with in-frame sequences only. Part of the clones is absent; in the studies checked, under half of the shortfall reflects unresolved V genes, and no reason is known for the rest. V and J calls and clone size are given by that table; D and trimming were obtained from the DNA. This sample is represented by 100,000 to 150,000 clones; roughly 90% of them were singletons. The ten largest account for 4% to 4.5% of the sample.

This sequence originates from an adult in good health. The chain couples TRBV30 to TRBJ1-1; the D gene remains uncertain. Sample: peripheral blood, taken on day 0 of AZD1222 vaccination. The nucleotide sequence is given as TGTGCCTGGAGTGTAGGTGCAGTGAAGAACACTGAAGCTTTCTTT. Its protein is CAWSVGAVKNTEAFF.